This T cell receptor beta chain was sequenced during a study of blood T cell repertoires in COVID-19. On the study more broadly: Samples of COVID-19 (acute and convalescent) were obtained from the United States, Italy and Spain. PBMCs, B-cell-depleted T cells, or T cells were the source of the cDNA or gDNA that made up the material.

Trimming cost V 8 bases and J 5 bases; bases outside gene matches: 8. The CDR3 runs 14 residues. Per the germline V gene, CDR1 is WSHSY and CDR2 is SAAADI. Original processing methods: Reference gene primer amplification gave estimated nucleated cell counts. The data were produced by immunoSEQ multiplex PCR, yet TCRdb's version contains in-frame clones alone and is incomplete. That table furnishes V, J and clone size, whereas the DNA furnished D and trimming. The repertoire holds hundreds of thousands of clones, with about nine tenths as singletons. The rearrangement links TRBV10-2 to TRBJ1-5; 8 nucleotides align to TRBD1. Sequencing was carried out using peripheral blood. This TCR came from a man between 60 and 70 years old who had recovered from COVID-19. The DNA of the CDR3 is TGCGCCAGCGGAGACAGGGGTCGGTATCAGCCCCAGCATTTT. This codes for CASGDRGRYQPQHF.